A selection of T cell receptor beta chains follows, all from one sample in a study of Graves' ophthalmopathy and Graves' hyperthyroidism. TCRdb passed the multiplex PCR reads through MiXCR, listing each CDR3 protein once. This table holds 150,000 to 200,000 distinct CDR3 sequences, approximately 38% found once. Sequencing was carried out using peripheral blood. The source of these receptors is a woman in her thirties or forties with Graves' ophthalmopathy. The CDR3 runs from the conserved cysteine through the conserved F or W.

V gene	J gene	CDR3 protein
TRBV5-5	TRBJ2-2	CASSLTFTGELFF
TRBV19	TRBJ1-1	CASTQDRGTEAFF
TRBV20-1	TRBJ2-5	CSARGGETQYF
TRBV5-1	TRBJ2-7	CASSFERGASDEQYF
TRBV3-1	TRBJ1-1	CASSHVRDTEAFF
TRBV10-3	TRBJ2-7	CAISRSDGGDGVYEQYF
TRBV28	TRBJ2-2	CASNGGTGELFF
TRBV10-3	TRBJ2-5	CAISEAGTGRLETQYF
TRBV6-2/TRBV6-3	TRBJ1-5	CASNRASSGNQPQHF
TRBV28	TRBJ2-7	CASSLQGWRSYEQYF
TRBV7-9	TRBJ1-6	CASSLEVGSNSPLHF
TRBV28	TRBJ2-7	CASRKTGGLGEQYF
TRBV6-1	TRBJ1-1	CASSARTGFTEAFF
TRBV12-3/TRBV12-4	TRBJ2-7	CASSLPGAPYEQYF
TRBV6-5	TRBJ1-1	CASSNSQGGTEAFF
TRBV15	TRBJ1-5	CATSIVRNQPQHF
TRBV7-9	TRBJ1-6	CASSLAGDSPLHF
TRBV10-1	TRBJ2-5	CASSDSDRQETQYF
TRBV12-3/TRBV12-4	TRBJ1-1	CASSLALTGEAFF
TRBV6-1	TRBJ1-1	CASSEVLKSEAFF
TRBV19	TRBJ1-2	CASSIGLGYTF
TRBV15	TRBJ2-2	CATSRDLQVRELFF
TRBV29-1	TRBJ2-7	CSAVASGYEQYF
TRBV6-1	TRBJ1-1	CASSETTGTENTEAFF
TRBV12-3/TRBV12-4	TRBJ2-3	CASSSGLDSDTQYF
TRBV28	TRBJ1-2	CASSRWTGDYGYTF
TRBV28	TRBJ2-5	CASIKYTSGTQYF
TRBV6-5	TRBJ1-5	CASSLGQINQPQHF
TRBV29-1	TRBJ1-2	CSVEVSYGYTF
TRBV5-1	TRBJ1-6	CASYDGDNSPLHF
TRBV3-1	TRBJ1-3	CASSQDIGSGNTIYF
TRBV11-1	TRBJ2-3	CASSQSLRTGSTDTQYF
TRBV25-1	TRBJ2-5	CASSEWAGRETQYF
TRBV7-2	TRBJ1-2	CASSFLGQGNYGYTF
TRBV7-9	TRBJ2-7	CASSPNDRARYEQYF
TRBV4-1	TRBJ1-2	CASSQVGQGDGYTF
TRBV4-2	TRBJ2-2	CASSQDPGVGGTGELFF
TRBV6-6	TRBJ1-1	CASWVYDRVNTEAFF
TRBV6-1	TRBJ2-7	CASRGGHSSYEQYF
TRBV12-3/TRBV12-4	TRBJ2-7	CASSKTGALYEQYF
TRBV6-1	TRBJ2-7	CASSWGGQGYYEQYF
TRBV6-1	TRBJ2-2	CASSEYVTANTGELFF
TRBV6-5	TRBJ1-1	CASSYDRGATEAFF
TRBV4-2	TRBJ1-2	CASSQGDSPYGYTF
TRBV7-3	TRBJ2-2	CASSLLGNTGELFF
TRBV10-3	TRBJ2-7	CAISVGTSGSYEQYF
TRBV20-1	TRBJ2-7	CSAKTAGPWEQYF
TRBV28	TRBJ1-5	CASTSQGYKPQHF
TRBV11-2	TRBJ1-2	CASSHRTGKVSYGYTF
TRBV6-2/TRBV6-3	TRBJ1-1	CASSLLGVHTEAFF
TRBV28	TRBJ1-6	CASSRGGSSSYNSPLHF
TRBV12-3/TRBV12-4	TRBJ1-2	CASSLGPSNYGYTF
TRBV3-1	TRBJ2-5	CASSRWGDGNETQYF
TRBV29-1	TRBJ2-2	CSGRGRGIGELFF
TRBV10-3	TRBJ1-2	CAISGGESDLGGGYTF
TRBV28	TRBJ1-2	CASNQDHNYGYTF
TRBV28	TRBJ1-1	CASSSDRTNTEAFF
TRBV20-1	TRBJ2-7	CSANGRVKPPYEQYF